The TCR beta chain under discussion was sequenced for a study of T cell responses to AZD1222 COVID-19 vaccine. Study-wide context: Second-dose recipients at about 4 or about 12 weeks were treated as one pooled group. Overall study findings and caveats: No repertoire was sampled before or during the peak T cell response, only after it. Most donors were white British and more were female, and clonal diversity was possibly underestimated. As reported, nearly half of all spike-specific TCRs target variant regions that are unmutated.

TCRdb keeps only in-frame clones here, not all; method: immunoSEQ multiplex PCR. This sample has about 120,000 clones, with roughly 80% found just once. V was clipped by 2 bases and J by 4 bases, with 3 bases between them. Germline values: CDR1 LGHDT, CDR2 YNNKEL (reference sequence). This CDR3 is 12 amino acids long. This clone was observed a single time. What it binds is not known. The chain joins TRBV3-1 (or the pseudogene TRBV3-2) to TRBJ2-1, with D uncertain. This receptor was taken from an adult in good health. The material was peripheral blood, obtained on day 0 of AZD1222 vaccination. The CDR3 protein is CASSQTYNEQFF. The CDR3 DNA reads as TGTGCCAGCAGCCAAACTTACAATGAGCAGTTCTTC.